This T cell receptor (beta chain) was recovered during a study of cytomegalovirus exposure and HLA in healthy donors. Regarding this clone: Its antigen is not identified.

Study observations and caveats: Among the CMV-associated chains, three were confirmed in vitro as specific for CMV antigens.

Both 60 Vbeta primers and 13 Jbeta primers went into the PCR. Clones were read by immunoSEQ multiplex PCR, and TCRdb kept only the in-frame ones, dropping some. The table has 150,000 to 200,000 clones, about four fifths seen once. Each donor was healthy, and each was a bone marrow donor. CDR1 and CDR2 (germline): SGHRS, YFSETQ. This CDR3 is built from 14 residues. The sequenced material came from PBMCs. The chain joins TRBV5-1 to TRBJ2-5; 8 positions agree with TRBD1. The tail of the sequence fits TRBJ2-7 better, so the J call may be wrong. This receptor was obtained from a woman between 50 and 59 years old in good health and CMV-seronegative. The CDR3 DNA is TGCGCCAGCAGCACCGGGACAGGTTCCTACGAGCAGTACTTC. This codes for CASSTGTGSYEQYF.